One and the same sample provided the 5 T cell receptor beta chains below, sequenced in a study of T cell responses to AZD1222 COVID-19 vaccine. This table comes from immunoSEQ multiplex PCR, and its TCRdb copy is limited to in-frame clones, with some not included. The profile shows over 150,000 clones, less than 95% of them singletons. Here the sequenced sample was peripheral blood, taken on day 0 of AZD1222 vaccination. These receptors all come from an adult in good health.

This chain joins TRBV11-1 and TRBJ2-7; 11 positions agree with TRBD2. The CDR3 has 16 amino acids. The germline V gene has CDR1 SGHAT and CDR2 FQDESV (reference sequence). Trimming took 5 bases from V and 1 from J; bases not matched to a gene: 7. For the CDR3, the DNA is TGTGCCAGCAGCCAGTCCGGGACTAGCGGTTCCTACGAGCAGTACTTC. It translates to CASSQSGTSGSYEQYF.

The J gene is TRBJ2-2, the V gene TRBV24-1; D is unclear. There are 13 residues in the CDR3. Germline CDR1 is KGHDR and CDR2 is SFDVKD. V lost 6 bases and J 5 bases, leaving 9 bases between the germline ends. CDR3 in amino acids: CATSSPVTGELFF. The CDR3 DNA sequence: TGTGCCACCAGTAGCCCGGTTACCGGGGAGCTGTTTTTT.

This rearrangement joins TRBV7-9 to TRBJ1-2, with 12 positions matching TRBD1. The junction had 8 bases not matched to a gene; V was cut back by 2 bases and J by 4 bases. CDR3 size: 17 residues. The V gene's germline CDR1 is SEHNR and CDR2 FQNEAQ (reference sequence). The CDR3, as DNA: TGTGCCAGCAGCTTACCGGGACAGGGGGCCAGAATCTATGGCTACACCTTC. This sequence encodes CASSLPGQGARIYGYTF.

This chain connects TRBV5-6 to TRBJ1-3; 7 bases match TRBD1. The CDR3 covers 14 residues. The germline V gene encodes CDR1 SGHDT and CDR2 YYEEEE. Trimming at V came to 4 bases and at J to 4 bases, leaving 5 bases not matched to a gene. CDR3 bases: TGTGCCAGCAGCCTAAGGGGGCCCGGAAACACCATATATTTT. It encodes CASSLRGPGNTIYF.

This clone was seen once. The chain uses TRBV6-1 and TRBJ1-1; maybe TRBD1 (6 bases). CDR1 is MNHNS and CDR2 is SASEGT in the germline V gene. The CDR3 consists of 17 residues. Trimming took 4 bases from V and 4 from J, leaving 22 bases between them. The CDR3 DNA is TGTGCCAGCAGTGCCATTACTCCGGGACAAGGGGGCACTGAAGCTTTCTTT. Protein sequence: CASSAITPGQGGTEAFF.